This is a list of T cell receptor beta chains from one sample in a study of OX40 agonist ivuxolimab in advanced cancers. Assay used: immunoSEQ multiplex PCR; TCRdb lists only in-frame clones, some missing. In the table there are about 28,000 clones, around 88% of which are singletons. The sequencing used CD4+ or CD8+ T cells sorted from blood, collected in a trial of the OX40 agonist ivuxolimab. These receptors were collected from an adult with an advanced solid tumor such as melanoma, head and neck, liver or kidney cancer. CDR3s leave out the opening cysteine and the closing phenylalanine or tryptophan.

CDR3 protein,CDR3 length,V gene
ASSEDWVGGLAGVEQY,16,TRBV6-1
ATSRQGMISEAF,12,TRBV15
AWATGTSSYNSPLH,14,TRBV30
ASSQRVEGLYEQY,13,TRBV4-1
ASSDQGWSGNTIY,13,TRBV25-1
ASRPEWGNYGYT,12,TRBV5-6
ASREGEPYEQY,11,TRBV28
ASSYGQGSYEQY,12,TRBV7-9
ASSEALSYEQY,11,TRBV2
ASRLQGALYEQY,12,TRBV28
ASSLVGERVADTQY,14,TRBV13
SVRGTGEGGGEQY,13,TRBV29-1
ASSERGRELF,10,TRBV7-9
ASSEEVLAWSSYNEQF,16,TRBV6-1
ASSPRGGTEAF,11,TRBV18
ASSERERFYNEQF,13,TRBV6-1
ASSCKPWDDQETQY,14,TRBV6-6
ASKLTGGQETQY,12,TRBV6-5
AAPAGPMGYT,10,TRBV13
ASSEGEGTGNSPLH,14,TRBV6-1
AWSGSGSGTSTDTQY,15,TRBV30
ASSLVGTGNTIY,12,TRBV7-6
ATSRSGRDTDTQY,13,TRBV15
AWSVGVDTEAF,11,TRBV30
ASSQDSGQNEKLF,13,TRBV4-1
ASSLGAGGGYEQY,13,TRBV5-1
ASTRPGQLSYEQY,13,TRBV2
ASSGRGDEQY,10,TRBV2
ASSSKDNEQF,10,TRBV7-9
ASSLPGQGTLGYT,13,TRBV5-6
ASSQVLGTRGQNEQF,15,TRBV4-1
ASSLAPGQPWTGELF,15,TRBV7-6
ASSLEGVSGREETQY,15,TRBV7-9
ASSIGGGIYEQY,12,TRBV19
ASSPRTSGASSYNEQF,16,TRBV7-9
ASSSSGRASETQY,13,TRBV11-3
ASSVGLAGRNEQY,13,TRBV9
ASSLTGLSTSGQPQH,15,TRBV28
TSSPREPYNEQF,12,TRBV1
ASSAGTGPYSGNTIY,15,TRBV4-2
ASSFGLAINNEQF,13,TRBV7-9
ASSSGRTNHEQF,12,TRBV9
ASSILDTSSYNEQF,14,TRBV7-9